What follows is one TCR beta chain and its context. The data were obtained in a study of blood T cell repertoires in COVID-19. Germline V CDR1 and CDR2: SGHAT, FQNNGV. There are 16 residues in the CDR3. Trimming shortened V by 0 bases and J by 7 bases, and 13 bases separated the two germline ends. Sequenced by immunoSEQ multiplex PCR; TCRdb stores in-frame clones only, minus some. The table shows just over 90,000 clones, with 90% occurring only once. The chain links TRBV11-2 to TRBJ1-6; TRBD1 is a possible D gene (5 bases). The sequence derives from a human donor with active COVID-19. The donor label of this sample is uncertain. Sequenced sample: peripheral blood. The CDR3 DNA is TGTGCCAGCAGCTTAGATAGGGGTAGCGGAAATTCACCCCTCCACTTT. This sequence encodes CASSLDRGSGNSPLHF. The whole variable domain, remainder taken from reference TRBV11-2 and TRBJ1-6, is EAGVAQSPRYKIIEKRQSVAFWCNPISGHATLYWYQQILGQGPKLLIQFQNNGVVDDSQLPKDRFSAERLKGVDSTLKIQPAKLEDSAVYLCASSLDRGSGNSPLHFGNGTRLTVT.